This TCR beta chain was sequenced during a study of T cells after somatic rescue of genetic block (TCRdb year 2020). About the full investigation: What the study looked at was long-term robustness, specifically in a T-cell system that came about through somatic rescue of a genetic block in T-cell development.

Preparation of the library involved the immunoSEQ multiplex PCR assay. Not all clones reach the TCRdb copy of this immuneACCESS table, which keeps in-frame sequences only. Checked studies attribute under half of the gap to unresolved V genes and leave the rest unexplained. Present in this sample are tens of thousands of clones, under 95% of which were seen just once. The top ten clones comprise 2.8% of the sample. CDR1 and CDR2 (LNHDA, SQIVND) derive from the germline V gene (reference sequence). V and J are truncated by 4 bases and 0 bases respectively, leaving an intervening sequence of 13 bases. The CDR3 numbers 15 residues from cysteine through phenylalanine. The kept DNA is CDR3 alone, 45 bases in frame from the first base. This clone was seen only once. What this receptor recognizes is not known. The sample holds no much larger clone one base away, and base qualities are not on file.

The chain was built from TRBV19 and TRBJ2-7; a tentative D call is TRBD1 (5 bases match). The sequence came from a man younger than 45. Sequencing was done on a sample of peripheral blood mononuclear cells (PBMCs). The CDR3 reads CASSTGQRLSYEQYF. The base sequence is TGTGCCAGTAGTACCGGACAACGACTCTCCTACGAGCAGTACTTC.